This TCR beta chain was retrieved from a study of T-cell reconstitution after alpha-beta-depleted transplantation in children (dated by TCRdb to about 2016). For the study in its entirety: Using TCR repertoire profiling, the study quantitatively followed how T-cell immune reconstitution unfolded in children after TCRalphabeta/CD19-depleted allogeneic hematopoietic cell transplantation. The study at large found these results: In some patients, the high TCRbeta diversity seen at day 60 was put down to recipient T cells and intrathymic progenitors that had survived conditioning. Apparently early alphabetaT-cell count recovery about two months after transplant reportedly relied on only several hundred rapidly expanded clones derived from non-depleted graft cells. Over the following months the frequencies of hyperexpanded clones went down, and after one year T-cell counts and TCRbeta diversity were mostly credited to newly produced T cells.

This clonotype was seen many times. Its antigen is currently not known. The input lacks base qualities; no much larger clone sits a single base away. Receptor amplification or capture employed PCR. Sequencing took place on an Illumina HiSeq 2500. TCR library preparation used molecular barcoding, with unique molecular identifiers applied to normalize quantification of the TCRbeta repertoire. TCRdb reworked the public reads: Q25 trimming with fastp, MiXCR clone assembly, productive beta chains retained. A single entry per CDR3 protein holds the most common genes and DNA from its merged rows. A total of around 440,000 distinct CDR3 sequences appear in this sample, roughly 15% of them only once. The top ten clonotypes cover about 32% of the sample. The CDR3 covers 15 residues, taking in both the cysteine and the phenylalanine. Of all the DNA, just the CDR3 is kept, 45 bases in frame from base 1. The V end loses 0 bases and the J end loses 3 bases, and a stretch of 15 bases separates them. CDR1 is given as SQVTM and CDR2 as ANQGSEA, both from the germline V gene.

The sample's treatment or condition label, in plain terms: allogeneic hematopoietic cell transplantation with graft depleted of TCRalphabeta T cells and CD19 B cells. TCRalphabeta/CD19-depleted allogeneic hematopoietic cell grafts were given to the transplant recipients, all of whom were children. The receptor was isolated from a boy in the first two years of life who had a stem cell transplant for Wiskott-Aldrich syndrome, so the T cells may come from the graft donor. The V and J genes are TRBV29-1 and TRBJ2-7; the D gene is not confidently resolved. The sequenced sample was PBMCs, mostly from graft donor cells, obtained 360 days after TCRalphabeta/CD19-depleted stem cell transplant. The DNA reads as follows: TGCAGCGTTGAAGAAGATGGTCAGAGTTTCTACGAGCAGTACTTC. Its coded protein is CSVEEDGQSFYEQYF.